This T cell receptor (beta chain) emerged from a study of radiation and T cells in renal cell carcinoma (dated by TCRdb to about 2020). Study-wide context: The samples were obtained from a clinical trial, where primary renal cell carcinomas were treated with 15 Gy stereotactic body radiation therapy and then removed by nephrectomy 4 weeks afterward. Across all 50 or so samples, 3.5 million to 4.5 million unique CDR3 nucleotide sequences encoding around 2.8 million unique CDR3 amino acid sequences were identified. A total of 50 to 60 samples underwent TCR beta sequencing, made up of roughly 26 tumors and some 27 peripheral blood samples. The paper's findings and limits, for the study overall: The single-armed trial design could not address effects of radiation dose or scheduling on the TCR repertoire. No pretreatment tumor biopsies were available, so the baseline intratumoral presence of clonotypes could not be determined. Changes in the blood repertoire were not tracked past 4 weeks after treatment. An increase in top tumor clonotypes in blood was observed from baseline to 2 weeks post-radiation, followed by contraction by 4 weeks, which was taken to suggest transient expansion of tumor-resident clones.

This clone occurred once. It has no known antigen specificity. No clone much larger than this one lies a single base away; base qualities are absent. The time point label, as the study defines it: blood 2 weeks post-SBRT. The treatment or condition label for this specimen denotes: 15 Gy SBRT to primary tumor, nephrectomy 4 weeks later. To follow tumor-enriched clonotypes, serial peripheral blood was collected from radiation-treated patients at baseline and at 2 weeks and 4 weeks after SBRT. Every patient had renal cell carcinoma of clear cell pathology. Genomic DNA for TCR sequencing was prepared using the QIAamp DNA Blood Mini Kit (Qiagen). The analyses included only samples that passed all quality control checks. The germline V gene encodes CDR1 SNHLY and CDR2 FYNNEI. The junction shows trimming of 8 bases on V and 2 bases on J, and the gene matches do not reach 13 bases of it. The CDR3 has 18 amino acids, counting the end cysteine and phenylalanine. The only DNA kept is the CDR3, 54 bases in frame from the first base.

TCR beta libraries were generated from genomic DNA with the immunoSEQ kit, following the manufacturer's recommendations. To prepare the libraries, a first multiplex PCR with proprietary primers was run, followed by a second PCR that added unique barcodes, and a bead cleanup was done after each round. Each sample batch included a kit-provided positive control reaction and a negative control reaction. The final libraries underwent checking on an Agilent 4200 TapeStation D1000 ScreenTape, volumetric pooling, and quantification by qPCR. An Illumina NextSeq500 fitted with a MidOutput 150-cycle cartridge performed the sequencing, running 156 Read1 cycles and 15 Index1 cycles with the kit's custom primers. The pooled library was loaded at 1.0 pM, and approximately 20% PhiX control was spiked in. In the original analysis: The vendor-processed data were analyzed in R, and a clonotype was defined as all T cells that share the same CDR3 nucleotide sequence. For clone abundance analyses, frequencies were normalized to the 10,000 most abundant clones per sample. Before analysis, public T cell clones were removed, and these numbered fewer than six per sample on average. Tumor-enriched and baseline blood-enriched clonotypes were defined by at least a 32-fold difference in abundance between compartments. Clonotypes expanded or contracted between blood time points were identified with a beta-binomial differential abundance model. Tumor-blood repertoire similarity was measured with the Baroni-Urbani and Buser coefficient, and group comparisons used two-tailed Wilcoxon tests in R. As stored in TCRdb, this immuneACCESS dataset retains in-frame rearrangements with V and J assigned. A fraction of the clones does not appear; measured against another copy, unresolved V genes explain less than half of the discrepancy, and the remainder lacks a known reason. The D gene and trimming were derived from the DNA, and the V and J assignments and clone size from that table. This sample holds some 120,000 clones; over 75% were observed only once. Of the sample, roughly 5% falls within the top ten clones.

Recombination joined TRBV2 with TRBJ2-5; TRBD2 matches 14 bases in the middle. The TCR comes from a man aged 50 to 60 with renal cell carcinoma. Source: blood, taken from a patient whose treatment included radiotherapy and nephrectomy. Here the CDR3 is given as CASLEGRLAGGAQETQYF. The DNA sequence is TGTGCCAGCCTCGAGGGTCGACTAGCGGGGGGGGCACAAGAGACCCAGTACTTC.